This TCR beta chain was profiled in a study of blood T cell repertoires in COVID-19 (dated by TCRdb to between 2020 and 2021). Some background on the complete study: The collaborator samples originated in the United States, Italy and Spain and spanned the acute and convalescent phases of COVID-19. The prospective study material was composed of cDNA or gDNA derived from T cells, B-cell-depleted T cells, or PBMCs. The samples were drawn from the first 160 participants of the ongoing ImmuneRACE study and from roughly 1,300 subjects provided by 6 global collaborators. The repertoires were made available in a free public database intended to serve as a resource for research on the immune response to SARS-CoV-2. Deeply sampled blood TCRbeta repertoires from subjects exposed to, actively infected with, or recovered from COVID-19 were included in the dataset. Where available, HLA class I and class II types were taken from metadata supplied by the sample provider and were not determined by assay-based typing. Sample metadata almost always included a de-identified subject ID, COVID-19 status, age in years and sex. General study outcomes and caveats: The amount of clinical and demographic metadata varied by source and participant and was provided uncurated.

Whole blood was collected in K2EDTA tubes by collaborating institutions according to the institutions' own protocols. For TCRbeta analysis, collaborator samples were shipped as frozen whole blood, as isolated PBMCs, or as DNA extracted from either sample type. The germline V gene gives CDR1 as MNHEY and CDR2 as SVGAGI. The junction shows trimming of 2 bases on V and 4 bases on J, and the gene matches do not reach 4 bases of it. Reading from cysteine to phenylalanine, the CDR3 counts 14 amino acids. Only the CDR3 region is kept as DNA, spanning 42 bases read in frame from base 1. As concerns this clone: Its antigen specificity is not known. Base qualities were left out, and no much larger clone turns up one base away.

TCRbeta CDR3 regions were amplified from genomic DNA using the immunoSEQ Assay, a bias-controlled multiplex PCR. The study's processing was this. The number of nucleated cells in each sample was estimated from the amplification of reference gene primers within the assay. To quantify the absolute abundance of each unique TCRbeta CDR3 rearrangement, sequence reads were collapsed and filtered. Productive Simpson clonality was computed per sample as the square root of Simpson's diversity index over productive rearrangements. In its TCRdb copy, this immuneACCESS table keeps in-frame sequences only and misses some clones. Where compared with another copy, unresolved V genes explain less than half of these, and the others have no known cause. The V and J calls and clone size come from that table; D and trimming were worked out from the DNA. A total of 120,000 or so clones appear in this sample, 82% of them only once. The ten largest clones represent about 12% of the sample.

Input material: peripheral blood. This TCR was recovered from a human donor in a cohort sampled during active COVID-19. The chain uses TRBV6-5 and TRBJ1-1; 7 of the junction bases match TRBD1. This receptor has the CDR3 CASSYVRGSTEAFF. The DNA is TGTGCCAGCAGTTACGTCAGGGGGAGCACTGAAGCTTTCTTT.